The rows below give T cell receptor beta chains drawn from one sample of a study of blood T cell repertoires in COVID-19. Using immunoSEQ multiplex PCR, the repertoire was profiled, and TCRdb retains in-frame clones only, with some absent. Of fewer than 350,000 clones in the sample, about 90% were seen once. The sequencing sample was made of PBMCs or T cells enriched from blood (not recorded which). These receptors were collected from a woman in her 30s with acute COVID-19. Both conserved end residues are part of each CDR3. A D gene is named only where the DNA matches it firmly. A row's size may be missing; if present it is once, few, many or a size class.

d_call clone_size j_call v_call cdr3_nt cdr3_aa
TRBD1 NA TRBJ1-2 TRBV25-1 TGTGCCAGCAGTGAATCAGGACAGGTAGACGGCTACACCTTC CASSESGQVDGYTF
TRBD1 NA TRBJ1-1 TRBV10-2 TGCGCCAGCACCGGACAGGGTAACACTGAAGCTTTCTTT CASTGQGNTEAFF
TRBD2 NA TRBJ2-7 TRBV5-1 TGCGCCAGCAGCCCCGGGGGACTAGGGGACTACGAGCAGTACTTC CASSPGGLGDYEQYF
TRBD1 NA TRBJ2-7 TRBV4-1 TGCGCCAGCAGCCAAGAGTACAGGGGAACCTACGAGCAGTACTTC CASSQEYRGTYEQYF
NA NA TRBJ2-7 TRBV27 TGTGCCAGCAGTCCCTCCACCCCGACTAGTCCTTACGAGCAGTACTTC CASSPSTPTSPYEQYF
TRBD2 NA TRBJ2-1 TRBV7-3 TGTGCCAGCAGCTCGTCAGCGGGAGGGCCCTACAATGAGCAGTTCTTC CASSSSAGGPYNEQFF
NA NA TRBJ2-5 TRBV6-1 TGTGCCAGCAGTGAAAACTGGGGCGGGACGTACCAAGAGACCCAGTACTTC CASSENWGGTYQETQYF
NA once TRBJ1-4 TRBV5-1 TGCGCCAGCAGCTCCGACAGGACTAATGAAAAACTGTTTTTT CASSSDRTNEKLFF
NA NA TRBJ1-1 TRBV6-5 TGTGCCAGCAGTCCGTTCGGGACAAATGAGGGAGCTTTCTTT CASSPFGTNEGAFF
NA NA TRBJ2-3 TRBV14 TGTGCCAGCAGCCCGTCCCTGGTGGGAGGTCTAGTGCAGTATTTT CASSPSLVGGLVQYF
TRBD2 NA TRBJ2-2 TRBV4-1 TGCGCCAGCAGCCAAGATTTAGTTCGGCTAGCGGGAGGCGGGAACACCGGGGAGCTGTTTTTT CASSQDLVRLAGGGNTGELFF
NA NA TRBJ1-3 TRBV6-1 TGTGCCAGCAGTGTTTTGCTCGCGCCTGAAACTGGAAACACCATATATTTT CASSVLLAPETGNTIYF
TRBD2 NA TRBJ2-1 TRBV27 TGTGCCAGCAGTTTGGGACTAGACTACAATGAGCAGTTCTTC CASSLGLDYNEQFF
NA once TRBJ2-1 TRBV7-3 TGTGCCAGCAGCCAAGTGGGGGCCAATGAGCAGTTCTTC CASSQVGANEQFF
TRBD2 NA TRBJ2-1 TRBV4-1 TGCGCCAGCAGCCAGGCCGTAGCGGGAGGGCCGGATGAGCAGTTCTTC CASSQAVAGGPDEQFF
TRBD2 once TRBJ2-3 TRBV9 TGTGCCAGCAGCGCACCGGGACTAGCGGGGAGCACAGATACGCAGTATTTT CASSAPGLAGSTDTQYF
NA NA TRBJ2-3 TRBV7-9 TGTGCCAGCAGCTTTATGGATACGCAGTATTTT CASSFMDTQYF
TRBD2 NA TRBJ2-1 TRBV28 TGTGCCAGCAGACCTTTCACTAGCGGGTACAGTTACAATGAGCAGTTCTTC CASRPFTSGYSYNEQFF
NA NA TRBJ1-2 TRBV27 TGTGCCAGCAGTCCCGTGGGGCAGAACACCTATGGCTACACCTTC CASSPVGQNTYGYTF
TRBD1 once TRBJ2-4 TRBV7-3 TGTGCCAGCAGCTTAAAACCAGGGGGCATCGCCAAAAACATTCAGTACTTC CASSLKPGGIAKNIQYF
TRBD2 NA TRBJ2-7 TRBV3-1/TRBV3-2 TGTGCCAGCAGCCAAGGTGAACTAGCGGGAGCAGTGGGCGAGCAGTACTTC CASSQGELAGAVGEQYF
NA NA TRBJ1-1 TRBV25-1 TGTGCCAGCAGTGCAGGGAACACTGAAGCTTTCTTT CASSAGNTEAFF
TRBD2 NA TRBJ2-2 TRBV5-1 TGCGCCAGCAGCTCTACCCCTAGCGGGAGTGTTGTCGGGGAGCTGTTTTTT CASSSTPSGSVVGELFF
NA NA TRBJ2-3 TRBV6-5 TGTGCCAGCAGTTACTCGCGGGACACAGATACGCAGTATTTT CASSYSRDTDTQYF
TRBD2 NA TRBJ2-1 TRBV4-2 TGTGCCAGCAGCCAAGACCCCGGGGGGGATGAGCAGTTCTTC CASSQDPGGDEQFF
TRBD1 NA TRBJ1-2 TRBV2 TGTGCCAGCCAGGGACAGGGGAACTATGGCTACACCTTC CASQGQGNYGYTF